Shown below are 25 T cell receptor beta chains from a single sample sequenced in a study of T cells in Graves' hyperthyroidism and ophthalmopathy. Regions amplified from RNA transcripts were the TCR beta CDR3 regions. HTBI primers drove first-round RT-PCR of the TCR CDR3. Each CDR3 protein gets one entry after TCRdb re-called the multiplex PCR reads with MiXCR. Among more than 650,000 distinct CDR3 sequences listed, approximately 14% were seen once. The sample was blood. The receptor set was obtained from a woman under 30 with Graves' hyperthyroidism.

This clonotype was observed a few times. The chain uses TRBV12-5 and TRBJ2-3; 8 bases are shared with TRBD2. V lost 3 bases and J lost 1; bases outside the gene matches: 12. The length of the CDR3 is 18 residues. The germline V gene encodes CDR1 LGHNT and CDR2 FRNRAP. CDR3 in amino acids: CASGFSASGWDRTDTQYF. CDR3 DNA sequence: TGTGCTAGTGGTTTTAGTGCTAGCGGGTGGGATCGCACAGATACGCAGTATTTT. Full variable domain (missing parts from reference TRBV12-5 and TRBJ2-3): DARVTQTPRHKVTEMGQEVTMRCQPILGHNTVFWYRQTMMQGLELLAYFRNRAPLDDSGMPKDRFSAEMPDATLATLKIQPSEPRDSAVYFCASGFSASGWDRTDTQYFGPGTRLTVL.

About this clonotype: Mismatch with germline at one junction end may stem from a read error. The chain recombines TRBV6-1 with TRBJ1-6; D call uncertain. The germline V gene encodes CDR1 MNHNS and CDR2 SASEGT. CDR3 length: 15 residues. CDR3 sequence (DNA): TGTGCCAGCAGTGAACCCGGCCGGCTGGGATCACCCCCCCACTTT. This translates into CASSEPGRLGSPPHF.

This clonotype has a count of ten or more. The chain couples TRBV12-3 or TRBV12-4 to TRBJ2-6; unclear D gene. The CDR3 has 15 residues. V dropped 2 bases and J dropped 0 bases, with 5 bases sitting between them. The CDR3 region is CASSLRSSGANVLTF. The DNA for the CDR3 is TGTGCCAGCAGTTTAAGGAGCTCTGGGGCCAACGTCCTGACTTTC.

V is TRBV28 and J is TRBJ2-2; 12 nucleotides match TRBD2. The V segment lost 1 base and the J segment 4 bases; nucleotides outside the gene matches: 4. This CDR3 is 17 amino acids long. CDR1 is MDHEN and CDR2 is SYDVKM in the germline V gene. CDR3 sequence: CASSLSGLAGFTGELFF. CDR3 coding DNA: TGTGCCAGCAGTTTATCAGGACTAGCGGGATTCACCGGGGAGCTGTTTTTT.

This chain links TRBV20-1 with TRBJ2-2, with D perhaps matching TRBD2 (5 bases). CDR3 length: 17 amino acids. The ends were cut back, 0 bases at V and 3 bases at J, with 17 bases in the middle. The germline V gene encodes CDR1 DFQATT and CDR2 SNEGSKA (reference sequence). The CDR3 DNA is TGCAGTGCTAGAGATCCCTCGACAAGCGGACACACCGGGGAGCTGTTTTTT. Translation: CSARDPSTSGHTGELFF.

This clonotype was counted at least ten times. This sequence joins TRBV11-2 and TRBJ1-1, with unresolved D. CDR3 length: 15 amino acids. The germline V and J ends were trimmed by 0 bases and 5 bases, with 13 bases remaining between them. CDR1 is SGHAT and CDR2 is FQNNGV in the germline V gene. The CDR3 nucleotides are TGTGCCAGCAGCTTAGATTCTACAAGTTTGACTGAAGCTTTCTTT. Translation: CASSLDSTSLTEAFF.

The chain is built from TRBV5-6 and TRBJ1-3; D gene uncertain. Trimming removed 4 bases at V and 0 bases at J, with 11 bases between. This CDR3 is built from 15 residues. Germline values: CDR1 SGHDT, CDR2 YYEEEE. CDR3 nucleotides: TGTGCCAGCAGCCCGGACTTTTCCTCTGGAAACACCATATATTTT. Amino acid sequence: CASSPDFSSGNTIYF.

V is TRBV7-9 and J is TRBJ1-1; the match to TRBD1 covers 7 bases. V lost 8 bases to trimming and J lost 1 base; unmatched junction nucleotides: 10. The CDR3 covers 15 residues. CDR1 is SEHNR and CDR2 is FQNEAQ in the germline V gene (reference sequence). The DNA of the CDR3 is TGTGCCAGCTCGCTAGTGACAGGGACGAACACTGAAGCTTTCTTT. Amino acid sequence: CASSLVTGTNTEAFF.

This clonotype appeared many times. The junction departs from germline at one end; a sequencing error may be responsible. For the CDR3, the DNA is TGTGCCAGCAGCTTAGCCCTAGCCGGTTACAATGAGCAGTTCTTC. The encoded protein is CASSLALAGYNEQFF. J is TRBJ2-1 and V is TRBV5-1; possible D gene TRBD2, 5 bases. The CDR3 loop spans 15 amino acids. CDR1 SGHRS and CDR2 YFSETQ come from the germline V gene.

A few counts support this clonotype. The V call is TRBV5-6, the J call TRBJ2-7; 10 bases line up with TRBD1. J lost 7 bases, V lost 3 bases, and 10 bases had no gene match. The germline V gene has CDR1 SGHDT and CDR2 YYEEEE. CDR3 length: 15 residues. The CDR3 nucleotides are TGTGCCAGCAGCTCGACAGGGGGCCCCCTTTTAGAGCAGTACTTC. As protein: CASSSTGGPLLEQYF.

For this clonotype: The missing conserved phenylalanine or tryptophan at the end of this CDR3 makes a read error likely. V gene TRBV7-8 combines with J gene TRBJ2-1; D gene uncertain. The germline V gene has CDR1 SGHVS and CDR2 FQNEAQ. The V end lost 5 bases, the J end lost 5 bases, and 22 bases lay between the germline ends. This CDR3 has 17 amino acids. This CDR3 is CASSPQPNRRAHNEQFS. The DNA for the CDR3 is TGTGCCAGCAGCCCACAGCCAAACCGTCGGGCCCACAATGAGCAGTTCTCC.

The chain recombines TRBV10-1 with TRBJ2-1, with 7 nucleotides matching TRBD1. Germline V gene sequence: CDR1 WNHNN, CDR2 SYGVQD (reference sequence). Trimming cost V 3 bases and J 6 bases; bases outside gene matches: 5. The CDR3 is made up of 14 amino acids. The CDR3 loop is CASSEGHRGNEQFF. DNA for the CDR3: TGCGCCAGCAGTGAAGGCCACAGGGGCAATGAGCAGTTCTTC.

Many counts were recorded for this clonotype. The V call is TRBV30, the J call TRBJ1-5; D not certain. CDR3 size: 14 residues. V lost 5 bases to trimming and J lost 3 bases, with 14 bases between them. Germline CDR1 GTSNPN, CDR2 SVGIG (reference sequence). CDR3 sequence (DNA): TGTGCCTGGGAGGGCCCGAACCACAATCAGCCCCAGCATTTT. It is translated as CAWEGPNHNQPQHF. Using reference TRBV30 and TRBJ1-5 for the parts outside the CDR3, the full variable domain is SQTIHQWPATLVQPVGSPLSLECTVEGTSNPNLYWYRQAAGRGLQLLFYSVGIGQISSEVPQNLSASRPQDRQFILSSKKLLLSDSGFYLCAWEGPNHNQPQHFGDGTRLSIL.

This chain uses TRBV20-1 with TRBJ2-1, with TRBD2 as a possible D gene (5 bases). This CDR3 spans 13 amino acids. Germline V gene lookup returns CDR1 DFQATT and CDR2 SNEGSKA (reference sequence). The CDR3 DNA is TGCTCCCGAGCGGCCCGCTCCTACAATGAGCAGTTCTTC. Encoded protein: CSRAARSYNEQFF.

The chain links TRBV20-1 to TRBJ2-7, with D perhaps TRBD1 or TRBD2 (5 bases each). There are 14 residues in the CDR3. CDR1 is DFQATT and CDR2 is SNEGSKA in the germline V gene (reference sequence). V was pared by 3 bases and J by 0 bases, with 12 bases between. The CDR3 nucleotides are TGCAGTGCTAGTTCGGGGCGACACTCCTACGAGCAGTACTTC. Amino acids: CSASSGRHSYEQYF.

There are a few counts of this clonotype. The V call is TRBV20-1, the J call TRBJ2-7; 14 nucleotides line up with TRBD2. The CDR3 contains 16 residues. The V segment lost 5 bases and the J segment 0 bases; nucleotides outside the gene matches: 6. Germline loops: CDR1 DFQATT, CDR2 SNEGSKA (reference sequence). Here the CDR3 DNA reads TGCAGTGCTGGGACTAGCGGGAGTTCAAGCTCCTACGAGCAGTACTTC. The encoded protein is CSAGTSGSSSSYEQYF.

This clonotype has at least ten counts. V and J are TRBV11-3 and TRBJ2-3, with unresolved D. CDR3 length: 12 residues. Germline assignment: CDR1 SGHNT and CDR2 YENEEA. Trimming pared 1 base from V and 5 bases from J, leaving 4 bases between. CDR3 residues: CASSLVGDTQYF. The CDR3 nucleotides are TGTGCCAGCAGCTTAGTGGGAGATACGCAGTATTTT.

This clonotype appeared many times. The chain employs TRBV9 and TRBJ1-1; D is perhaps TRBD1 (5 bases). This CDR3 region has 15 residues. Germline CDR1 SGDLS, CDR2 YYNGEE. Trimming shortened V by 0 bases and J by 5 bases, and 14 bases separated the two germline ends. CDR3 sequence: CASSVGGSGGTEAFF. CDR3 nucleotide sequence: TGTGCCAGCAGCGTAGGCGGGTCCGGGGGAACTGAAGCTTTCTTT.

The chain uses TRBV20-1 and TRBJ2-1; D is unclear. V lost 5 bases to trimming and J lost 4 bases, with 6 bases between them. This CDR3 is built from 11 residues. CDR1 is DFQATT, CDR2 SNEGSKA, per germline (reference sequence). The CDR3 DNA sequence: TGCAGTGCTCTACCTTACAATGAGCAGTTCTTC. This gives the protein CSALPYNEQFF.

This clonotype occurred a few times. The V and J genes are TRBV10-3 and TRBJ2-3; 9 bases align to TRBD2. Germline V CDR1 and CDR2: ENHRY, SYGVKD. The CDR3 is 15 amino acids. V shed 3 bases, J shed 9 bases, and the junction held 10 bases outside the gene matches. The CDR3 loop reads CAISDWDSGSPTQYF. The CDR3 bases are TGTGCCATCAGTGATTGGGATAGCGGGAGCCCGACGCAGTATTTT.

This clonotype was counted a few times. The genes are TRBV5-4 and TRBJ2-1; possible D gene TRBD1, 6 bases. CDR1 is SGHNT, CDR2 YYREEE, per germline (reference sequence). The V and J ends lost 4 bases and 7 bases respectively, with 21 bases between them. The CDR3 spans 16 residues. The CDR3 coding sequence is TGTGCCAGCAGCCAGAACAGGGTTAGGGGTAAGAATGAGCAGTTCTTC. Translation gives CASSQNRVRGKNEQFF.

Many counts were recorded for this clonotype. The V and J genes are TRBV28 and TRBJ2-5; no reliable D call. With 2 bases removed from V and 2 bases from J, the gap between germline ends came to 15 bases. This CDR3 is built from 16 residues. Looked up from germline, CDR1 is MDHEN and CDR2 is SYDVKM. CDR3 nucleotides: TGTGCCAGCAGTTTAACCGGAGAACCGAGGCAAGAGACCCAGTACTTC. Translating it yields CASSLTGEPRQETQYF.

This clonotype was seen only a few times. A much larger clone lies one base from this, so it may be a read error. The CDR3 DNA reads as TGTGCCAGCAGCTTAGGGACTAGCCTCACCGGGGAGCTGTTTTTT. Translated: CASSLGTSLTGELFF. The chain combines TRBV7-9 with TRBJ2-2, with TRBD2 identical over 8 bases. The trim removed 1 base at V and 4 bases at J, leaving 2 bases unmatched. From germline, CDR1 is SEHNR and CDR2 FQNEAQ (reference sequence). The CDR3 is 15 residues long.

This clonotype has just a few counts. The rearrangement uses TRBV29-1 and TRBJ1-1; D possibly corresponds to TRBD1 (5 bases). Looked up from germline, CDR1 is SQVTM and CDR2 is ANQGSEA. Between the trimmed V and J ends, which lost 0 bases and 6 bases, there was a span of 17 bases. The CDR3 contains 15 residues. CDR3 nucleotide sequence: TGCAGCGTTGAAGATACCGGGGGTACATCGGCTGAAGCTTTCTTT. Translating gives CSVEDTGGTSAEAFF.

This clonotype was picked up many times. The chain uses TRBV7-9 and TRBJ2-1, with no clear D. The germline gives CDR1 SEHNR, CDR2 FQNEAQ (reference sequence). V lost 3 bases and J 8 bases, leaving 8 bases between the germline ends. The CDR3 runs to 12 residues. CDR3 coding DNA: TGTGCCAGCAGCTTGCTGGGCTATGAGCAGTTCTTC. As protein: CASSLLGYEQFF.